This T cell receptor beta chain was captured by sequencing in a study of blood T cell repertoires in COVID-19. The CDR3 sequence is 14 residues long. V gave up 5 bases and J gave up 2 bases, with 10 bases separating them. Germline loops: CDR1 SGHNT, CDR2 YENEEA. Researchers sorted participants into cohorts using their self-reported clinical history. Generated by immunoSEQ multiplex PCR, the TCRdb table keeps only in-frame clones and is missing some. The sample has roughly 250,000 clones; less than 90% are singletons. Sequences were obtained from PBMCs or T cells enriched from blood (not recorded which). The rearrangement joins TRBV11-3 to TRBJ2-1; perhaps TRBD1 as D (6 bases). The receptor comes from a woman aged 45-59 years who had recovered from COVID-19. CDR3 in DNA: TGTGCCAGCAGCGAGAGGACAGCCTACAATGAGCAGTTCTTC. It translates to CASSERTAYNEQFF.